The clone carrying this T cell receptor (beta chain) was seen many times. The antigen remains unidentified. The sample originates from a study of early T cells in non-severe SARS-CoV-2 infection. On the study more broadly: The sequenced material was bulk RNA from unsorted whole blood, and its chains were unpaired.

Each single cDNA molecule received a unique molecular identifier. TCRdb called the 5' RACE reads again in MiXCR, with one record for every CDR3 protein. The sample consists of tens of thousands of distinct CDR3 sequences, 4.5% to 5% of them appearing once. Study findings and constraints: VDJdb matching skewed toward anti-spike CD8 responses, missing private and CD4 specificities.

The TCR comes from an adult who was a healthcare worker with PCR-confirmed SARS-CoV-2 infection or an uninfected control (not recorded which). Sequencing was performed on whole blood.

The CDR3 sequence is CASSRDRVKGEQYF. DNA for the CDR3: TGCGCCAGCAGCCGGGACAGGGTAAAAGGCGAGCAGTACTTC. V gene TRBV5-1 combines with J gene TRBJ2-7; 9 bases map to TRBD1. The length of the CDR3 is 14 residues. Germline V lookup: CDR1 SGHRS, CDR2 YFSETQ. V was clipped by 4 bases and J by 6 bases; unmatched bases: 8.